This T cell receptor (beta chain) was identified during a study of beta chain features in type 1 diabetes. Study summary: Across every sample, 107,917,701 sorted cells were examined in total.

The entirety of the isolated RNA underwent reverse transcription, so expressed TCRB transcripts were sequenced. The protocol was immunoSEQ multiplex PCR, while the TCRdb copy is restricted to in-frame clones and leaves out a portion. The profile covers about 260,000 clones, with about 70% appearing a single time and 0.053% taken by the ten largest. Trimming stripped 0 bases from V and 9 bases from J, with 9 bases between. The CDR3 has 12 amino acids. This receptor was taken from a man aged 30 to 45 in good health. Sequencing input: naive CD4+ T cells from blood. This chain joins TRBV23-1 and TRBJ2-7; D uncertain. TRBV23-1 is an ORF, and what it does is uncertain. DNA for the CDR3: TGCGCCAGCAGTCAATCGGCGAATCGGCAGTACTTC. Its protein is CASSQSANRQYF.